The T cell receptor beta chain described here comes from a study of T cell repertoires in cytomegalovirus infection. Across the study: Recently described HLA-C-restricted plus well-studied HLA-B-restricted CMV epitopes were used.

Trimming removed 6 bases at V and 3 bases at J, with 11 bases between. The CDR3 spans 13 residues. Via MiXCR, TCRdb re-called the reads, giving one row per CDR3 protein. The sample includes hundreds of thousands of distinct CDR3 sequences, roughly 31% of them seen just once. The study, taken as a whole, reports: Accumulated public TCR beta family frequency recognized individuals carrying CMV together with the relevant HLA.

This clonotype was picked up many times. Its antigen is currently unknown. The sequence was obtained from a human donor in good health (CMV status not recorded). Some clones in this sample may be carry-over from other donors' samples. The sequencing used cultured CD8+ T cells from PBMCs, collected from culture after CMV antigen stimulation. The chain employs TRBV12-3 or TRBV12-4 and TRBJ1-1; D is unresolved. The CDR3 region is CASSRTVYTEAFF. For the CDR3, the DNA is TGTGCCAGCAGCCGAACAGTTTACACTGAAGCTTTCTTT.